These T cell receptor beta chains were read from a single sample in a study of blood T cell repertoires in COVID-19. The protocol was immunoSEQ multiplex PCR, while the TCRdb copy is restricted to in-frame clones and leaves out a portion. Of about 270,000 clones listed, roughly nine tenths are singletons. The sample consisted of peripheral blood. These receptors all stem from a man aged 35 to 55 with active or convalescent COVID-19. Both conserved end residues are part of each CDR3. The D gene is left open where the match is weak. Rows give clone size only sometimes, using once, few, many, or a class for an expanded clone.

V	D	length	J	size	CDR3	DNA
TRBV7-9	.	14	TRBJ2-7	once	CASSPSGGYPEQYF	TGTGCCAGCAGCCCATCGGGGGGCTACCCCGAGCAGTACTTC
TRBV13	.	15	TRBJ2-1	.	CASSLAGKAYNEQFF	TGTGCCAGCAGCTTAGCAGGGAAGGCCTACAATGAGCAGTTCTTC
TRBV10-3	TRBD2	16	TRBJ2-5	.	CAISGTTGGGPGTQYF	TGTGCCATCAGTGGAACTACCGGGGGGGGTCCCGGGACCCAGTACTTC
TRBV28	.	15	TRBJ2-7	.	CASSLGSRSSYEQYF	TGTGCCAGCAGTTTAGGTTCCCGGAGCTCCTACGAGCAGTACTTC
TRBV10-1	.	14	TRBJ1-4	.	CASSSGAGGEKLFF	TGCGCCAGCAGTTCAGGAGCCGGAGGGGAAAAACTGTTTTTT
TRBV6-6	TRBD2	15	TRBJ2-1	few	CASSYLAGGYNEQFF	TGTGCCAGCAGTTACTTGGCGGGAGGGTACAATGAGCAGTTCTTC
TRBV5-4	.	14	TRBJ2-1	.	CASSSWGTYNEQFF	TGTGCCAGCAGCTCGTGGGGCACTTACAATGAGCAGTTCTTC
TRBV6-5	.	12	TRBJ1-2	.	CASRPGNVGYTF	TGTGCCAGCAGACCAGGGAACGTGGGCTACACCTTC
TRBV24-1	.	13	TRBJ2-1	.	CATSVRAGLEQFF	TGTGCCACCAGTGTTCGAGCGGGTCTCGAGCAGTTCTTC
TRBV3-1/TRBV3-2	.	13	TRBJ1-4	.	CASSAGRGEKLFF	TGTGCCAGCAGTGCCGGGAGGGGTGAAAAACTGTTTTTT
TRBV5-6	.	16	TRBJ2-1	.	CASSFRKTGPYNEQFF	TGTGCCAGCAGCTTCAGAAAGACAGGCCCCTACAATGAGCAGTTCTTC
TRBV27	.	15	TRBJ2-7	.	CASSLVGGGPYEQYF	TGTGCCAGCAGTTTGGTTGGGGGGGGCCCCTACGAGCAGTACTTC
TRBV10-3	TRBD2	14	TRBJ2-1	.	CGSSGGLGKGEQFF	TGTGGATCGTCGGGGGGACTGGGTAAGGGTGAGCAGTTCTTC
TRBV5-5	.	14	TRBJ2-7	.	CASSVRQSSYEQYF	TGTGCCAGCAGCGTACGACAGAGCTCCTACGAGCAGTACTTC
TRBV27	.	16	TRBJ1-5	once	CASSPYEQYSNQPQHF	TGTGCCAGCAGCCCGTATGAACAGTATAGCAATCAGCCCCAGCATTTT
TRBV30	.	15	TRBJ2-3	.	CAWSVGLRASDTQYF	TGTGCCTGGAGTGTTGGTTTGCGCGCGTCAGATACGCAGTATTTT
TRBV11-2	.	14	TRBJ2-5	.	CASSLVLRGETQYF	TGTGCCAGCAGCTTAGTTTTACGGGGAGAGACCCAGTACTTC
TRBV11-2	.	15	TRBJ1-1	.	CASSPMTGRNTEAFF	TGTGCCAGCAGCCCGATGACAGGCCGGAACACTGAAGCTTTCTTT
TRBV5-1	.	15	TRBJ2-1	few	CASSLDGTGYYEQFF	TGCGCCAGCAGCTTGGACGGGACTGGCTATTATGAGCAGTTCTTC
TRBV28	.	14	TRBJ1-3	.	CASTRGGTGNTIYF	TGTGCCAGCACCCGGGGGGGTACGGGAAACACCATATATTTT
TRBV11-3	.	15	TRBJ2-3	once	CASSSLRESTDTQYF	TGTGCCAGCAGCTCATTGAGAGAAAGTACAGATACGCAGTATTTT
TRBV9	TRBD1	16	TRBJ1-4	few	CASSVETGGTNEKLFF	TGTGCCAGCAGCGTAGAGACAGGGGGGACTAATGAAAAACTGTTTTTT
TRBV25-1	TRBD1	16	TRBJ2-2	.	CASRPGGQGGTGELFF	TGTGCCAGCAGGCCGGGTGGACAGGGAGGAACCGGGGAGCTGTTTTTT
TRBV24-1	.	14	TRBJ1-5	.	CATSLQGWRQPQHF	TGTGCCACCAGTCTACAGGGCTGGAGGCAGCCCCAGCATTTT
TRBV29-1	TRBD1	13	TRBJ1-5	.	CSVRGGVNQPQHF	TGCAGCGTTCGAGGGGGCGTCAATCAGCCCCAGCATTTT
TRBV13	TRBD1	16	TRBJ1-3	.	CASSPPTGGFGNTIYF	TGTGCCAGCAGCCCCCCGACAGGGGGCTTCGGAAACACCATATATTTT
TRBV3-1/TRBV3-2	TRBD2	18	TRBJ2-1	few	CASSLTQGTSGIRLEQFF	TGTGCCAGCAGCCTTACCCAGGGCACTAGCGGGATTCGGTTAGAGCAGTTCTTC
TRBV10-1	TRBD1	13	TRBJ2-7	.	CASSEGQDYEQYF	TGCGCCAGCAGTGAGGGACAGGACTACGAGCAGTACTTC
TRBV5-6	TRBD1	14	TRBJ2-2	once	CASSLGQGPGELFF	TGTGCCAGCAGCCTAGGACAGGGACCCGGGGAGCTGTTTTTT
TRBV29-1	.	13	TRBJ1-2	.	CSVDREQDYGYTF	TGCAGCGTTGACAGAGAACAGGACTATGGCTACACCTTC
TRBV3-1/TRBV3-2	.	14	TRBJ1-2	.	CASSQSRASLGYTF	TGTGCCAGCAGCCAATCCAGGGCGTCCCTTGGCTACACCTTC
TRBV6-5	.	13	TRBJ2-5	.	CASVRTVGETQYF	TGTGCCAGCGTAAGGACAGTCGGAGAGACCCAGTACTTC
TRBV4-1	TRBD1	15	TRBJ2-7	.	CASSLPGQGAYEQYF	TGCGCCAGCAGTCTCCCGGGACAGGGGGCCTACGAGCAGTACTTC
TRBV7-9	TRBD1	17	TRBJ2-5	.	CASSLTFSTGPKETQYF	TGTGCCAGCAGCTTAACCTTTTCGACAGGGCCGAAAGAGACCCAGTACTTC
TRBV5-1	.	17	TRBJ2-5	.	CASSFGGFLAQGETQYF	TGCGCCAGCAGCTTCGGAGGCTTCCTTGCACAGGGAGAGACCCAGTACTTC
TRBV30	.	13	TRBJ1-2	.	CAWSVRGIDGYTF	TGTGCCTGGAGTGTACGGGGAATTGATGGCTACACCTTC
TRBV28	.	14	TRBJ2-3	.	CASIRGVGTDTQYF	TGTGCCAGCATCAGGGGGGTTGGCACAGATACGCAGTATTTT
TRBV10-1	.	17	TRBJ2-7	.	CASSESPGTGFNYEQYF	TGCGCCAGCAGTGAGTCGCCCGGAACAGGGTTTAACTACGAGCAGTACTTC
TRBV7-9	.	14	TRBJ1-4	.	CASSLQGLSEKLFF	TGTGCCAGCAGCCTACAGGGCTTAAGTGAAAAACTGTTTTTT
TRBV18	TRBD1	15	TRBJ1-4	.	CASSPVQGADEKLFF	TGTGCCAGCTCACCAGTGCAGGGGGCAGACGAAAAACTGTTTTTT
TRBV24-1	TRBD2	18	TRBJ2-1	.	CATSDHISLAGSNDEQFF	TGTGCCACCAGTGATCACATATCCCTAGCGGGGTCAAACGATGAGCAGTTCTTC
TRBV12-5	TRBD2	14	TRBJ2-5	.	CASGWTSGEETQYF	TGTGCTAGTGGATGGACTAGCGGAGAAGAGACCCAGTACTTC
TRBV19	TRBD1	14	TRBJ1-1	once	CASSPEQGAPRAFF	TGTGCCAGTAGTCCTGAACAGGGGGCACCGCGTGCTTTCTTT
TRBV27	TRBD2	16	TRBJ2-2	.	CASRRTSGGVAGELFF	TGTGCCAGCAGGAGGACTAGCGGGGGGGTCGCCGGGGAGCTGTTTTTT
TRBV19	TRBD2	17	TRBJ2-5	.	CASSPAGLRGYGETQYF	TGTGCCAGTAGTCCGGCCGGATTGCGGGGGTACGGAGAGACCCAGTACTTC
TRBV24-1	.	15	TRBJ1-2	.	CATSDAGAGGYGYTF	TGTGCCACCAGTGATGCCGGGGCCGGGGGCTATGGCTACACCTTC
TRBV7-3	TRBD2	16	TRBJ2-1	once	CASSLGTSGADNEQFF	TGTGCCAGCAGCTTAGGGACTAGCGGGGCCGACAATGAGCAGTTCTTC
TRBV9	.	16	TRBJ2-1	.	CASSESRQHSYNEQFF	TGTGCCAGCAGCGAATCCCGACAGCACTCCTACAATGAGCAGTTCTTC
TRBV5-1	.	13	TRBJ1-1	.	CASSLVGGDEAFF	TGCGCCAGCAGCTTAGTTGGAGGGGATGAAGCTTTCTTT
TRBV12-5	.	13	TRBJ1-2	.	CASGLDRVYGYTF	TGTGCTAGTGGCCTCGACAGAGTCTATGGCTACACCTTC
TRBV21-1	.	11	TRBJ2-7	once	CASTGPDEQYF	TGTGCCAGCACAGGGCCGGACGAGCAGTACTTC
TRBV4-1	TRBD1	16	TRBJ1-5	.	CASSQGTDREPQPQHF	TGCGCCAGCAGCCAGGGGACGGACAGGGAACCGCAGCCCCAGCATTTT